This T cell receptor beta chain was identified in a study of shared clonotypes between healthy human individuals. As for the study in general: A couple of women and a few men aged 18 to 49 made up the donors. Regarding the study as a whole: Memory subsets had estimated richness that was generally smaller than that of naive subsets.

Libraries were prepared by immunoSEQ multiplex PCR; TCRdb keeps only in-frame clonotypes and omits some of them. The sample consists of over 2 million clones, just under 95% of them appearing once. Of note for this clone: Its antigen is not identified.

CDR1 and CDR2 from the germline V gene are MDHEN and SYDVKM. This CDR3 contains 13 residues. The ends were cut back, 5 bases at V and 8 bases at J, with 13 bases in the middle. This receptor was taken from a man aged 18 to 29 in good health. Some clones in this sample may be carry-over from other donors' samples. V and J are TRBV28 and TRBJ2-4; D call uncertain. The material sequenced was naive CD4+ T cells from PBMCs. Specified subset: CD45RA+ positively selected. This chain's CDR3 is CASSGIPRYIQYF. CDR3 nucleotide sequence: TGTGCCAGCAGTGGAATCCCCAGATACATTCAGTACTTC.